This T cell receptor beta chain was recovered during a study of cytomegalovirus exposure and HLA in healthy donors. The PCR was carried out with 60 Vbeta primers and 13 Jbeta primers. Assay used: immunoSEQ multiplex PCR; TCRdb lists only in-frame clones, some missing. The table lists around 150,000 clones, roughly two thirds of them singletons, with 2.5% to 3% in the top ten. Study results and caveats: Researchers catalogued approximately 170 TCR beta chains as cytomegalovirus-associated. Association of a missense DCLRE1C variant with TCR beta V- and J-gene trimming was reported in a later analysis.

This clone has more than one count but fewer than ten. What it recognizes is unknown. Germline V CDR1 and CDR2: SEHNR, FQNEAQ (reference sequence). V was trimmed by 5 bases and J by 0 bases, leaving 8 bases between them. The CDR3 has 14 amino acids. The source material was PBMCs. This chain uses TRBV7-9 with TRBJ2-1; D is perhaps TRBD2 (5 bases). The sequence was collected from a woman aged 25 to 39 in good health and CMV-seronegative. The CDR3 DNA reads TGTGCCAGCAGCAGAGGACTCTCCTACAATGAGCAGTTCTTC. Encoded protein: CASSRGLSYNEQFF.